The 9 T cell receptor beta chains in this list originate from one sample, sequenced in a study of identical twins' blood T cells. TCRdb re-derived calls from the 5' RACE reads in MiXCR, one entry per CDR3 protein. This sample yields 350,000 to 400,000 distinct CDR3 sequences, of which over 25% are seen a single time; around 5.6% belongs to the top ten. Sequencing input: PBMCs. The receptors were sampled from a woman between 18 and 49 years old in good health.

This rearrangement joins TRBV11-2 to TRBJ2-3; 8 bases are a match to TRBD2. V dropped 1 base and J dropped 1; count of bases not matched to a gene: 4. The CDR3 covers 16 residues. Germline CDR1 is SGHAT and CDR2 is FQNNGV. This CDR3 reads CASSLVPAGGTDTQYF. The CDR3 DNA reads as TGTGCCAGCAGCTTAGTCCCAGCGGGGGGCACAGATACGCAGTATTTT.

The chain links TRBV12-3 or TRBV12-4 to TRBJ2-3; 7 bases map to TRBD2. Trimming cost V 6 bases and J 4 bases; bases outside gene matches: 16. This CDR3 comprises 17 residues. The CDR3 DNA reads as TGTGCCAGCAGATCCCGTTTTAAAGGCGGGGGACCAGATACGCAGTATTTT. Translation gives CASRSRFKGGGPDTQYF.

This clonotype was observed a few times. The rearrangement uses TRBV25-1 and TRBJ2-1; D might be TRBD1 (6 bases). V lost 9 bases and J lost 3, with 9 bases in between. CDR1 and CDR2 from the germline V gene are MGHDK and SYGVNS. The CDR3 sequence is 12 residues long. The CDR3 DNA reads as TGTGCCAGTTCGACAGGCTACAATGAGCAGTTCTTC. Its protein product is CASSTGYNEQFF.

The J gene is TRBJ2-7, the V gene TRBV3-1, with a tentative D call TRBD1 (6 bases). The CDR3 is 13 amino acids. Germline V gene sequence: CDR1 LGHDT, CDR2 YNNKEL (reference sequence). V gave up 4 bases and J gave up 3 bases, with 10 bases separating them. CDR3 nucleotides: TGTGCCAGCAGCCCTGGGGGCTACTACGAGCAGTACTTC. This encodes CASSPGGYYEQYF.

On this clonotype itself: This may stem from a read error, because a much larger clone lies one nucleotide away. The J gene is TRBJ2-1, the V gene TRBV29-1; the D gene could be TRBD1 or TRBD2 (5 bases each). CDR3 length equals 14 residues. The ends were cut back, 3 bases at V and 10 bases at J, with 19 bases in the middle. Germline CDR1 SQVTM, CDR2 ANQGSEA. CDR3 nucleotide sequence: TGCAGCGTTGAGGGGAATTCGCCGGGACCAGAGCAGTTCTTC. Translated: CSVEGNSPGPEQFF.

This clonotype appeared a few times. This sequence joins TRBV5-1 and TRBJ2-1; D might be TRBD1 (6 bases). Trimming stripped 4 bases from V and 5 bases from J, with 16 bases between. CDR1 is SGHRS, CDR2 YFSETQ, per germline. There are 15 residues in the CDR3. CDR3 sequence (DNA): TGCGCCAGCAGCGCACAGGGTACGGCCCACAATGAGCAGTTCTTC. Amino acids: CASSAQGTAHNEQFF.

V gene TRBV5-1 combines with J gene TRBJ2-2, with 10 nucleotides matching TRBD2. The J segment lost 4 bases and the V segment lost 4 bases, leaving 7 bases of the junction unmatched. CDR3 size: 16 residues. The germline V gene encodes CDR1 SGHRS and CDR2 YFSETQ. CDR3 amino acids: CASSPLAGGRTGELFF. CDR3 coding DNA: TGCGCCAGCAGCCCGTTAGCGGGGGGCCGCACCGGGGAGCTGTTTTTT.

The CDR3 reads CASGFQGNSGNTIYF. As DNA, the CDR3 is TGTGCTAGTGGTTTTCAGGGCAACTCTGGAAACACCATATATTTT. The chain employs TRBV12-5 and TRBJ1-3, with a weak D call TRBD1 (5 bases). The CDR3 extends over 15 amino acids. The V end lost 3 bases, the J end lost 0 bases, and 9 bases lay between the germline ends. Germline lookup yields CDR1 LGHNT and CDR2 FRNRAP.

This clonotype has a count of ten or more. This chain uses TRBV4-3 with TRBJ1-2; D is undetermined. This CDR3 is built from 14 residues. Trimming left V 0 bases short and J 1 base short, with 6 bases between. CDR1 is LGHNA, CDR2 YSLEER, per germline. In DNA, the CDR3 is TGCGCCAGCAGCCAAGATGCAGTTAACTATGGCTACACCTTC. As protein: CASSQDAVNYGYTF.